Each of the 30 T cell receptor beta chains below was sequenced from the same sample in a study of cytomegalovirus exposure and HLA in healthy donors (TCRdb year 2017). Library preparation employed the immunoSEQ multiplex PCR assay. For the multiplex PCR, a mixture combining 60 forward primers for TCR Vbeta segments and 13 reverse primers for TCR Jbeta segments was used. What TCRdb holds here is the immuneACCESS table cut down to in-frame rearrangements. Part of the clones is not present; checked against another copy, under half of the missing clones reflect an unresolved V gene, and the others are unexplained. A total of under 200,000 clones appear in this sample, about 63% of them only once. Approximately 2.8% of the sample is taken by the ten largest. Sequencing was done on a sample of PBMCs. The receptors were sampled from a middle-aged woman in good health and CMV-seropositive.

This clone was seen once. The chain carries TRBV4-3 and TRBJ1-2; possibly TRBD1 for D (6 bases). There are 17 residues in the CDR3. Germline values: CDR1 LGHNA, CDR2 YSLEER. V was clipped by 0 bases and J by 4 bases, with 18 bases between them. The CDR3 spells CASSQDQGFGISYGYTF. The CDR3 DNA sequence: TGCGCCAGCAGCCAAGATCAGGGGTTCGGTATTAGCTATGGCTACACCTTC.

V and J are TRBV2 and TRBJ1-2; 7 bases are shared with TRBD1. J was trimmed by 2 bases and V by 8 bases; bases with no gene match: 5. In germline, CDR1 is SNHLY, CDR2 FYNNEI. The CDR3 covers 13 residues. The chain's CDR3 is CASAEGANYGYTF. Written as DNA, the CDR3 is TGTGCCAGCGCCGAGGGGGCAAACTATGGCTACACCTTC.

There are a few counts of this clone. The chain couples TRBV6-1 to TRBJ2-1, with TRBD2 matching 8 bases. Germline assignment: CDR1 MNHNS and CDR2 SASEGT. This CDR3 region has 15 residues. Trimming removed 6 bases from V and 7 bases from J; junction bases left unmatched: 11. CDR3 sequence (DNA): TGTGCCAGCAGCAACCCGGGACTAGTGCGTAATGAGCAGTTCTTC. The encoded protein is CASSNPGLVRNEQFF.

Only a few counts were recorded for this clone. The DNA for the CDR3 is TGTGCCAGCAGCCCCGCAGGGGCAGGGGAGACCCAGTACTTC. Protein: CASSPAGAGETQYF. V gene TRBV6-6 combines with J gene TRBJ2-5, with a possible D match to TRBD1 (6 bases). The CDR3 covers 14 residues. Trimming took off 6 bases at V and 5 bases at J, with 16 bases between the two ends. CDR1 MNHNY and CDR2 SVGAGI come from the germline V gene (reference sequence).

In DNA, the CDR3 is TGTGCCAGCAGTTACTCGAAGATCAGCAATGAGCAGTTCTTC. Amino acid sequence: CASSYSKISNEQFF. V is TRBV6-6 and J is TRBJ2-1; no clear D gene. V dropped 0 bases and J dropped 6 bases, with 9 bases sitting between them. Germline V CDR1 and CDR2: MNHNY, SVGAGI (reference sequence). This CDR3 spans 14 amino acids.

Written as DNA, the CDR3 is TGTGCCAGCAGCTTAGGAATGGGACAGGGGAGCGAGCAGTACTTC. Translated: CASSLGMGQGSEQYF. The gene calls are TRBV7-9 and TRBJ2-5, with TRBD1 matching over 10 bases. The DNA end is a closer match to TRBJ2-7, so the J assignment may be wrong. Germline V gives CDR1 SEHNR, CDR2 FQNEAQ (reference sequence). The CDR3 is 15 residues long.

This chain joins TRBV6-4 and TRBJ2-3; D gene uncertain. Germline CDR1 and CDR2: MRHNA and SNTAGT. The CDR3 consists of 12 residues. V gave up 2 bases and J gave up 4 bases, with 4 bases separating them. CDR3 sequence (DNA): TGTGCCAGCAGTGACCGGTCAGATACGCAGTATTTT. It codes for CASSDRSDTQYF.

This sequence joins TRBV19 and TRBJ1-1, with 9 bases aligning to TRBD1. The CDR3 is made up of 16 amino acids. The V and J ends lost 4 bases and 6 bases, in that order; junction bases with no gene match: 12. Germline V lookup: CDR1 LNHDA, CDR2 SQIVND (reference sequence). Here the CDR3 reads CASSSPGQGADAEAFF. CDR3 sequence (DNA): TGTGCCAGTAGTAGTCCGGGACAGGGAGCGGACGCTGAAGCTTTCTTT.

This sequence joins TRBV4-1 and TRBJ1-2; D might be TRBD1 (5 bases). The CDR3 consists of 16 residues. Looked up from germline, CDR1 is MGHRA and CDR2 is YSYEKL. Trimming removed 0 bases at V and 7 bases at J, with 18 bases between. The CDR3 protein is CASSQESPGGLGGYTF. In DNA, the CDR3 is TGCGCCAGCAGCCAAGAAAGCCCCGGGGGACTGGGTGGCTACACCTTC.

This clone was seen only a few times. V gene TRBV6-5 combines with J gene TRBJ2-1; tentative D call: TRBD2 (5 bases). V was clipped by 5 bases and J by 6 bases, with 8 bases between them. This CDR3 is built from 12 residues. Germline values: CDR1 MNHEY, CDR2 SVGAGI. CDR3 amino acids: CASSSGLNEQFF. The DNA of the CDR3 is TGTGCCAGCAGTAGCGGACTCAATGAGCAGTTCTTC.

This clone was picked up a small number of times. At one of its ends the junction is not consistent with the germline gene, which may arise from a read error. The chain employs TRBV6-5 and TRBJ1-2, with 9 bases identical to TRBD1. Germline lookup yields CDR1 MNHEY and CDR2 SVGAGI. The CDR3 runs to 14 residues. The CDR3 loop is CASSDRGLNYGYPF. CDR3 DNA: TGTGCCAGCAGCGACAGGGGGTTAAACTATGGCTACCCCTTC.

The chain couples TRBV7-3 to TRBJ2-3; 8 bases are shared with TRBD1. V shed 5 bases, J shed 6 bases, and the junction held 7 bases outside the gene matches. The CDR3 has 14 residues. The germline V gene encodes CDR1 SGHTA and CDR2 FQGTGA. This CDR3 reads CASSPTGDGDTQYF. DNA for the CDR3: TGTGCCAGCAGCCCGACAGGGGATGGGGATACGCAGTATTTT.

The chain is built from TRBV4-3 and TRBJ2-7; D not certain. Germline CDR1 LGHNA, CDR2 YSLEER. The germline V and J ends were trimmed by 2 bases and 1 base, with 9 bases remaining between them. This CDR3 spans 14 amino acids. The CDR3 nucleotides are TGCGCCAGCAGCCAAAGAGCTCTTTCCTACGAGCAGTACTTC. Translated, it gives CASSQRALSYEQYF.

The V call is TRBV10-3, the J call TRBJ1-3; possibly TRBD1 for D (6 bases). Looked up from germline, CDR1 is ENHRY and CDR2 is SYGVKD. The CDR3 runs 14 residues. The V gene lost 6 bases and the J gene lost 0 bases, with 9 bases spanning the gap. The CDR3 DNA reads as TGTGCCATCAGGGACAGCAGCTCTGGAAACACCATATATTTT. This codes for CAIRDSSSGNTIYF.

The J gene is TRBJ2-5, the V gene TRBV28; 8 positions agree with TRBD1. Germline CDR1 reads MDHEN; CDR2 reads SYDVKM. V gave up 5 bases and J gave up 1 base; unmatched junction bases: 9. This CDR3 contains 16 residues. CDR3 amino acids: CASSPNRGSRQETQYF. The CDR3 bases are TGTGCCAGCAGTCCCAACAGGGGGTCTCGCCAAGAGACCCAGTACTTC. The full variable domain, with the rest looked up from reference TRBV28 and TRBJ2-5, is DVKVTQSSRYLVKRTGEKVFLECVQDMDHENMFWYRQDPGLGLRLIYFSYDVKMKEKGDIPEGYSVSREKKERFSLILESASTNQTSMYLCASSPNRGSRQETQYFGPGTRLLVL.

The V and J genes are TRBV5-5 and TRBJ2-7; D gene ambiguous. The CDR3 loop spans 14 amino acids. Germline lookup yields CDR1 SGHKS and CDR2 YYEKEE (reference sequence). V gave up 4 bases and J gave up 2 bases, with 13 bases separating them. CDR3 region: CASSTGPYPYEQYF. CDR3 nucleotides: TGTGCCAGCAGCACCGGTCCTTACCCCTACGAGCAGTACTTC.

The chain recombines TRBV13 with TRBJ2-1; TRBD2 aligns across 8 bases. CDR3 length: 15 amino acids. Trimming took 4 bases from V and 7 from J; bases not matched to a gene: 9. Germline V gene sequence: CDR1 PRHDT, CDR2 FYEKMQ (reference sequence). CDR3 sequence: CASSSGGLAGNEQFF. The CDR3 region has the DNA TGTGCCAGCAGCTCGGGGGGTTTAGCGGGGAATGAGCAGTTCTTC.

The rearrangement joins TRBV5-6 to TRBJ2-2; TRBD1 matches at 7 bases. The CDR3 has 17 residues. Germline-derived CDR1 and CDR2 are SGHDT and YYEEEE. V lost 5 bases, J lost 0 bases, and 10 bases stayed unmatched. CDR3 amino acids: CASSYRRTGTNTGELFF. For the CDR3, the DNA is TGTGCCAGCAGTTACCGCCGGACAGGAACGAACACCGGGGAGCTGTTTTTT.

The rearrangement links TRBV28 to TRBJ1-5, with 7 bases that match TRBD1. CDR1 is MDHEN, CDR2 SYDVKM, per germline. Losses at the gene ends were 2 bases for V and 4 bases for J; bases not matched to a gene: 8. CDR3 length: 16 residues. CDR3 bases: TGTGCCAGCAGTTTACTCAGGGGGGAACTAAATCAGCCCCAGCATTTT. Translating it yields CASSLLRGELNQPQHF.

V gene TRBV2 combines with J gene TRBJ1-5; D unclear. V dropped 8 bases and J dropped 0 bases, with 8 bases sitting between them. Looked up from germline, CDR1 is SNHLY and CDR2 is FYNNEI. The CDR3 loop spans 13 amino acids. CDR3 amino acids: CASRGGSNQPQHF. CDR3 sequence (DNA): TGTGCCAGCCGCGGAGGTAGCAATCAGCCCCAGCATTTT.

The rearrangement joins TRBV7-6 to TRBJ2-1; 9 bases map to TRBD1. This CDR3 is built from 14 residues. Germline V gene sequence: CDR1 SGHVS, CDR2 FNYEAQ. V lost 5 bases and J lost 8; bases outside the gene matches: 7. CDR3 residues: CASSHGTGRDEQFF. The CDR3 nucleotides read TGTGCCAGCAGCCACGGGACAGGGAGGGATGAGCAGTTCTTC.

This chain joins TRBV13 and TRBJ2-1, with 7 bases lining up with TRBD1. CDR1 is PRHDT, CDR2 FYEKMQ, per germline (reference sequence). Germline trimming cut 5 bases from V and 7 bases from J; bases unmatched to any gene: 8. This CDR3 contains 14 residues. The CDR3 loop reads CASSADRVRNEQFF. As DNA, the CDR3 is TGTGCCAGCAGCGCAGACAGGGTGAGGAATGAGCAGTTCTTC.

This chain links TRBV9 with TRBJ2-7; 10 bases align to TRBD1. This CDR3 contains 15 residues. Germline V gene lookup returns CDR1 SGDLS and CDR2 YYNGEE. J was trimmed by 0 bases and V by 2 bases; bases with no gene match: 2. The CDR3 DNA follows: TGTGCCAGCAGCGTCGGGGACAGGGGCTCCTACGAGCAGTACTTC. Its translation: CASSVGDRGSYEQYF.

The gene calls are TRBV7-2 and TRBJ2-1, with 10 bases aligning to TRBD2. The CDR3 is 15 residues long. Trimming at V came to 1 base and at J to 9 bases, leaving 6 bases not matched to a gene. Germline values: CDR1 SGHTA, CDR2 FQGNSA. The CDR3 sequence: CASSLGLAGPGEQFF. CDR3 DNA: TGTGCCAGCAGCTTAGGACTAGCGGGCCCCGGTGAGCAGTTCTTC.

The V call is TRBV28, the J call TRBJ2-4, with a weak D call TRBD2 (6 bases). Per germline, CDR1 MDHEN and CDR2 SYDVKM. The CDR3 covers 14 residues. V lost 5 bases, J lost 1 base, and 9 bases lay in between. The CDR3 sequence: CASSGSGAKNIQYF. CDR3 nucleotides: TGTGCCAGCAGTGGGAGCGGGGCCAAAAACATTCAGTACTTC.

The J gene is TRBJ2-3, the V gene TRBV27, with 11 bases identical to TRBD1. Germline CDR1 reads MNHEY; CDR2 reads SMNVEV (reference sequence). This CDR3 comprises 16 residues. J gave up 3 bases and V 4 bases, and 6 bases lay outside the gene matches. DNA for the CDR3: TGTGCCAGCAGTTCCGGGACAGGGGGTTCAACAGATACGCAGTATTTT. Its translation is CASSSGTGGSTDTQYF.

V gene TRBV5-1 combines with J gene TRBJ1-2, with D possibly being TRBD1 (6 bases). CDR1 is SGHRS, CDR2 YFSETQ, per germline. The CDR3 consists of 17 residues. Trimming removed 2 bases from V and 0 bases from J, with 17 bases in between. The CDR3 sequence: CASSFAGGPGANYGYTF. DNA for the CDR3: TGCGCCAGCAGCTTTGCGGGGGGCCCGGGAGCTAACTATGGCTACACCTTC. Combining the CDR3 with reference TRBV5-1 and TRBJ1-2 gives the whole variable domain KAGVTQTPRYLIKTRGQQVTLSCSPISGHRSVSWYQQTPGQGLQFLFEYFSETQRNKGNFPGRFSGRQFSNSRSEMNVSTLELGDSALYLCASSFAGGPGANYGYTFGSGTRLTVV.

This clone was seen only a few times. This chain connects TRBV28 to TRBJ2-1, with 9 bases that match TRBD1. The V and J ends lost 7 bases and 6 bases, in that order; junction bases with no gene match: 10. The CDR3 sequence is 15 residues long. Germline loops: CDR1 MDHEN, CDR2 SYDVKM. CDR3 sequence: CASTMTQDRGNEQFF. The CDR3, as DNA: TGTGCCAGCACCATGACTCAGGACAGGGGCAATGAGCAGTTCTTC.

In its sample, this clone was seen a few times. The CDR3 protein is CASSKASSGSGETQYF. CDR3 in DNA: TGCGCCAGCAGCAAGGCGTCTAGCGGGAGTGGGGAGACCCAGTACTTC. The chain employs TRBV4-1 and TRBJ2-5; 10 nucleotides agree with TRBD2. V shed 5 bases and J 5 bases; nucleotides not matched to a gene: 11. Germline V lookup: CDR1 MGHRA, CDR2 YSYEKL. The CDR3 spans 16 residues.

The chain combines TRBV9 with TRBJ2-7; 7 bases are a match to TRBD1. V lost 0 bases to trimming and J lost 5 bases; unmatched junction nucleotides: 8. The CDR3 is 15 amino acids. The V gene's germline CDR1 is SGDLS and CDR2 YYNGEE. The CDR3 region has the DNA TGTGCCAGCAGCGTAGGGGGACAGCGAGGTGACGAGCAGTACTTC. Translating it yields CASSVGGQRGDEQYF. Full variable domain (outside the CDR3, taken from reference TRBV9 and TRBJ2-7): DSGVTQTPKHLITATGQRVTLRCSPRSGDLSVYWYQQSLDQGLQFLIQYYNGEERAKGNILERFSAQQFPDLHSELNLSSLELGDSALYFCASSVGGQRGDEQYFGPGTRLTVT.